This T cell receptor beta chain was identified in a study of cytomegalovirus exposure and HLA in healthy donors. Study-level information: A data release that came early held tens of millions of unique TCRs from HLA-typed donors. Whole-study results and caveats: As immune exposure information, only CMV serostatus was available. In a later analysis, most CMV-associated TCR beta chains appeared HLA-restricted. Sequencing likely caused a cluster of highly shared sequence variants.

Germline lookup yields CDR1 SEHNR and CDR2 FQNEAQ (reference sequence). This CDR3 region has 15 residues. V was pared by 5 bases and J by 3 bases, with 1 base of the junction left unmatched. To note about this clone: Its antigen is not identified.

60 Vbeta and 13 Jbeta primers were used in PCR. This table comes from immunoSEQ multiplex PCR, and its TCRdb copy is limited to in-frame clones, with some not included. This sample has about 200,000 clones, with around 85% found just once. Sequences were obtained from PBMCs. The TCR was taken from a girl aged 2-10 years in good health and CMV-seronegative. V gene TRBV7-9 combines with J gene TRBJ2-2; 12 positions match TRBD2. CDR3 DNA: TGTGCCAGCAGCGGACTAGCGGGACACACCGGGGAGCTGTTTTTT. Translating gives CASSGLAGHTGELFF. Supplemented by reference TRBV7-9 and TRBJ2-2, the full variable domain reads DTGVSQNPRHKITKRGQNVTFRCDPISEHNRLYWYRQTLGQGPEFLTYFQNEAQLEKSRLLSDRFSAERPKGSFSTLEIQRTEQGDSAMYLCASSGLAGHTGELFFGEGSRLTVL.